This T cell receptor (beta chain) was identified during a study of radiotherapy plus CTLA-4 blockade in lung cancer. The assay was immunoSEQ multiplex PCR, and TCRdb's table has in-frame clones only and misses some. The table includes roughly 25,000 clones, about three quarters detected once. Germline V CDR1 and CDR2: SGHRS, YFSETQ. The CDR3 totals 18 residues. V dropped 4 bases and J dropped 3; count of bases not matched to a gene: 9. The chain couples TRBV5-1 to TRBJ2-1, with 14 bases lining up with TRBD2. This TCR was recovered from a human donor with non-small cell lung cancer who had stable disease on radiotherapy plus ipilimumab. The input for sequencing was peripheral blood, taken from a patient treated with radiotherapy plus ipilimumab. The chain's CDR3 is CASSNGLAGGLGYNEQFF. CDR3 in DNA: TGCGCCAGCAGCAACGGACTAGCGGGGGGATTAGGCTACAATGAGCAGTTCTTC.